These 28 T cell receptor beta chains came from one sample sequenced in a study of metastatic and nonmetastatic thyroid tumors. TCRdb used MiXCR to call clones anew from the PCR reads. The table has just under 20,000 clones, approximately 24% seen once. The entire patient cohort was treatment-naive prior to thyroid surgery. Sequencing input: adjacent normal tissue. Receptors were obtained from a female donor with papillary thyroid cancer or a benign thyroid nodule (not recorded which). Some clones in this sample may be carry-over from other donors' samples.

The rearrangement uses TRBV27 and TRBJ2-7; possible D gene TRBD1, 6 bases. The V end lost 6 bases, the J end lost 2 bases, and 17 bases lay between the germline ends. Germline V lookup: CDR1 MNHEY, CDR2 SMNVEV (reference sequence). This CDR3 spans 15 amino acids. CDR3 region: CASSIKDSSPYEQYF. Here the CDR3 DNA reads TGTGCCAGCAGCATAAAGGACAGCAGTCCCTACGAGCAGTACTTC.

This clone was seen more than once but under ten times. The DNA for the CDR3 is TGTGCCAGCAGTTCCACAGGGGTATACGAGCAGTACTTC. This codes for CASSSTGVYEQYF. The chain is built from TRBV28 and TRBJ2-7; TRBD1 matches 7 bases. This CDR3 has 13 residues. V lost 4 bases and J lost 4; bases outside the gene matches: 4. From germline, CDR1 is MDHEN and CDR2 SYDVKM.

About this clone: A junction boundary mismatches the germline segment, possibly from a read error. This chain connects TRBV30 to TRBJ1-4; D not certain. Per germline, CDR1 GTSNPN and CDR2 SVGIG (reference sequence). The CDR3 runs to 14 residues. The CDR3 sequence: CAWSGTPERENMFF. In nucleotides, the CDR3 is TGTGCCTGGAGTGGGACTCCAGAAAGGGAAAATATGTTTTTC.

This clone was seen more than once but under ten times. The V gene is TRBV5-1, the J gene TRBJ1-1, with a possible D match to TRBD1 (5 bases). From germline, CDR1 is SGHRS and CDR2 YFSETQ. Trimming pared 3 bases from V and 2 bases from J, leaving 8 bases between. The CDR3 covers 13 residues. The CDR3 DNA follows: TGCGCCAGCAGCTCTCAGGGAAACACTGAAGCTTTCTTT. This translates into CASSSQGNTEAFF.

By share, this clone ranks as medium-sized. The chain uses TRBV20-1 and TRBJ1-6; the match to TRBD1 covers 7 bases. J was trimmed by 7 bases and V by 7 bases; bases with no gene match: 4. Germline CDR1 and CDR2: DFQATT and SNEGSKA (reference sequence). CDR3 length: 12 residues. CDR3 bases: TGCAGTGTGACAGGGAACAATTCACCCCTCCACTTT. It codes for CSVTGNNSPLHF.

This chain uses TRBV24-1 with TRBJ2-5; D unclear. Germline V lookup: CDR1 KGHDR, CDR2 SFDVKD. The V end was cut by 5 bases, the J end by 5 bases, with 11 bases between. This CDR3 comprises 13 residues. The CDR3 coding sequence is TGTGCCACCAGTGGAAAGGTGGGGGAGACCCAGTACTTC. It translates to CATSGKVGETQYF.

The V gene is TRBV19, the J gene TRBJ1-2; 9 bases map to TRBD1. Germline values: CDR1 LNHDA, CDR2 SQIVND (reference sequence). This CDR3 contains 15 residues. With 5 bases clipped from V and 8 bases from J, the junction kept 12 bases outside the gene matches. CDR3 bases: TGTGCCAGTAGTGTTCCCGGGACAGGGATGAGGGGCTACACCTTC. It is translated as CASSVPGTGMRGYTF. Full variable domain (missing parts from reference TRBV19 and TRBJ1-2): DGGITQSPKYLFRKEGQNVTLSCEQNLNHDAMYWYRQDPGQGLRLIYYSQIVNDFQKGDIAEGYSVSREKKESFPLTVTSAQKNPTAFYLCASSVPGTGMRGYTFGSGTRLTVV.

This clone was counted a few times. The V and J genes are TRBV6-2 or TRBV6-3 and TRBJ1-2; D gene ambiguous. Trimming took off 4 bases at V and 4 bases at J, with 10 bases between the two ends. Germline CDR1 MNHEY, CDR2 SVGEGT. CDR3 length equals 13 residues. CDR3 DNA sequence: TGTGCCAGCAGTTTCAGAGGACCCTATGGCTACACCTTC. Translating gives CASSFRGPYGYTF.

The rearrangement joins TRBV11-2 to TRBJ2-7; D unresolved. This CDR3 is 14 amino acids long. V lost 1 base and J lost 3, with 10 bases in between. Germline lookup yields CDR1 SGHAT and CDR2 FQNNGV. In DNA form, the CDR3 reads TGTGCCAGCAGCTTAGGGTCTATCTACTACGAGCAGTACTTC. The encoded protein is CASSLGSIYYEQYF.

The sample holds a few counts of this clone. This chain joins TRBV11-1 and TRBJ2-1; the D gene is possibly TRBD2 (6 bases). From germline, CDR1 is SGHAT and CDR2 FQDESV (reference sequence). With 1 base removed from V and 7 bases from J, the gap between germline ends came to 14 bases. CDR3 length equals 15 residues. DNA for the CDR3: TGTGCCAGCAGCTTAGGTCAGGGAGGTGGAAATGAGCAGTTCTTC. Protein product: CASSLGQGGGNEQFF.

This clone has ten or more counts. This rearrangement joins TRBV6-1 to TRBJ2-2, with 10 nucleotides matching TRBD2. Germline V gene lookup returns CDR1 MNHNS and CDR2 SASEGT. There are 15 residues in the CDR3. With V trimmed by 5 bases and J by 5 bases, 5 bases remained unmatched. The CDR3 DNA follows: TGTGCCAGCAGTACTAGCGGGGCGGGAACCGGGGAGCTGTTTTTT. Translating gives CASSTSGAGTGELFF.

This clone was observed at least ten times. The same CDR3 also results from other DNA sequences found in this sample. V and J are TRBV11-2 and TRBJ2-1; tentatively, D is TRBD2 (6 bases). Trimming shortened V by 1 base and J by 4 bases, and 8 bases separated the two germline ends. The CDR3 consists of 14 residues. Per the germline V gene, CDR1 is SGHAT and CDR2 is FQNNGV. CDR3 in amino acids: CASSLGAGYNEQFF. The CDR3 bases are TGTGCCAGCAGCTTAGGGGCGGGATACAATGAGCAGTTCTTC.

The table lists this clone with many counts. The genes are TRBV12-3 or TRBV12-4 and TRBJ2-3; D is undetermined. Between the trimmed V and J ends, which lost 2 bases and 4 bases, there was a span of 16 bases. This CDR3 spans 16 amino acids. The CDR3 nucleotides read TGTGCCAGCAGTTTAAGGTGGACCACAACCGCAGATACGCAGTATTTT. This sequence encodes CASSLRWTTTADTQYF.

Concerning this clone itself: With a much larger clone just one base away, this may be a read error. Other DNA sequences in this sample translate to the same CDR3. The rearrangement links TRBV7-2 to TRBJ2-5, with D tentatively TRBD2 (5 bases). CDR3 length: 15 amino acids. Germline values: CDR1 SGHTA, CDR2 FQGNSA. Between the trimmed V and J ends, which lost 8 bases and 3 bases, there was a span of 19 bases. CDR3 amino acids: CASGLWGAAKETQYF. DNA of the CDR3: TGTGCCAGCGGATTGTGGGGAGCAGCGAAAGAGACCCAGTACTTC. The variable domain in full, completed from reference TRBV7-2 and TRBJ2-5, reads GAGVSQSPSNKVTEKGKDVELRCDPISGHTALYWYRQSLGQGLEFLIYFQGNSAPDKSGLPSDRFSAERTGGSVSTLTIQRTQQEDSAVYLCASGLWGAAKETQYFGPGTRLLVL.

This clone was seen repeatedly, ten times or more. The genes are TRBV20-1 and TRBJ1-1; D is possibly TRBD1 (5 bases). V was cut by 1 base and J by 4 bases, with 16 bases left in between. The CDR3 totals 15 residues. In germline, CDR1 is DFQATT, CDR2 SNEGSKA (reference sequence). The CDR3: CSARGRGPIVTEAFF. The CDR3 region has the DNA TGCAGTGCTAGAGGTAGGGGACCGATCGTCACTGAAGCTTTCTTT.

This clone was found a few times. CDR3 nucleotides: TGCAGTGCTAGCTCAAGCGGGCCTTACAATGAGCAGTTCTTC. Protein sequence: CSASSSGPYNEQFF. This sequence joins TRBV20-1 and TRBJ2-1, with D tentatively TRBD2 (6 bases). CDR1 is DFQATT and CDR2 is SNEGSKA in the germline V gene (reference sequence). Trimming shortened V by 3 bases and J by 4 bases, and 13 bases separated the two germline ends. CDR3 size: 14 residues.

This clone is judged medium-sized (0.01 to 0.1%). V usage is TRBV5-1 and J usage is TRBJ2-7; the match to TRBD1 covers 8 bases. The V segment lost 2 bases and the J segment 1 base; nucleotides outside the gene matches: 2. In germline, CDR1 is SGHRS, CDR2 YFSETQ. The CDR3 length is 14 residues. The CDR3 reads CASSLWTGSYEQYF. The CDR3 nucleotides read TGCGCCAGCAGCTTATGGACAGGGTCCTACGAGCAGTACTTC.

V and J are TRBV20-1 and TRBJ2-5, with a weak D call TRBD1 (5 bases). Germline CDR1 reads DFQATT; CDR2 reads SNEGSKA (reference sequence). V lost 5 bases and J lost 5, with 12 bases in between. The CDR3 runs to 12 residues. The chain's CDR3 is CSAGAVFETQYF. The CDR3 DNA reads as TGCAGTGCTGGGGCGGTATTTGAGACCCAGTACTTC.

The chain links TRBV27 to TRBJ2-5; TRBD2 matches 10 bases. The CDR3 has 16 amino acids. In germline, CDR1 is MNHEY, CDR2 SMNVEV (reference sequence). V lost 7 bases and J lost 5; bases outside the gene matches: 13. DNA for the CDR3: TGTGCCAGCACCCCTTCTAGCGGGAGCAGTGGGGAGACCCAGTACTTC. Encoded protein: CASTPSSGSSGETQYF.

The chain is built from TRBV20-1 and TRBJ1-1, with a tentative D call TRBD1 (5 bases). V lost 0 bases and J 2 bases, leaving 16 bases between the germline ends. Germline CDR1 and CDR2: DFQATT and SNEGSKA (reference sequence). The CDR3 runs 16 residues. The CDR3 DNA sequence: TGCAGTGCTAGAGATTGGGGCGCAGGGTTTAACACTGAAGCTTTCTTT. Its protein is CSARDWGAGFNTEAFF.

The CDR3 region is CASSSTRHTTGELFF. The CDR3 DNA follows: TGTGCCAGCAGCTCAACTCGACACACCACCGGGGAGCTGTTTTTT. The chain links TRBV7-2 to TRBJ2-2; D is uncertain. CDR3 length equals 15 residues. Trimming shortened V by 4 bases and J by 4 bases, and 13 bases separated the two germline ends. CDR1 is SGHTA, CDR2 FQGNSA, per germline.

V and J are TRBV12-3 or TRBV12-4 and TRBJ2-2; no definite D call. The CDR3 contains 12 residues. Trimming stripped 7 bases from V and 2 bases from J, with 5 bases between. DNA for the CDR3: TGTGCCAGCAATCGTAACACCGGGGAGCTGTTTTTT. Protein sequence: CASNRNTGELFF.

In its sample, this clone was seen a few times. The chain carries TRBV30 and TRBJ2-2, with D unresolved. Trimming stripped 2 bases from V and 8 bases from J, with 3 bases between. CDR3 length: 10 amino acids. The germline gives CDR1 GTSNPN, CDR2 SVGIG (reference sequence). CDR3 sequence reads: CAWSRGELFF. DNA for the CDR3: TGTGCCTGGAGTCGAGGGGAGCTGTTTTTT.

This clone has just a few counts. The CDR3 region is CASSEAFSTGELFF. For the CDR3, the DNA is TGTGCCAGCAGTGAAGCGTTTTCTACTGGGGAGCTGTTTTTT. V gene TRBV2 combines with J gene TRBJ2-2; no clear D. V was pared by 0 bases and J by 8 bases, with 10 bases between. From germline, CDR1 is SNHLY and CDR2 FYNNEI. The CDR3 sequence is 14 residues long.

This chain uses TRBV9 with TRBJ2-3, with D perhaps TRBD2 (5 bases). Trimming took off 7 bases at V and 7 bases at J, with 10 bases between the two ends. The germline CDR1 and CDR2 sequences are SGDLS and YYNGEE. This CDR3 spans 11 amino acids. CDR3 loop: CASGSGNTQYF. CDR3 coding DNA: TGTGCCAGCGGATCGGGGAATACGCAGTATTTT.

This clone was seen repeatedly, ten times or more. V is TRBV4-3 and J is TRBJ2-3; D gene uncertain. V dropped 4 bases and J dropped 3 bases, with 8 bases sitting between them. This CDR3 contains 13 residues. The germline V gene encodes CDR1 LGHNA and CDR2 YSLEER. CDR3 protein: CASSLYLTDTQYF. As DNA, the CDR3 is TGCGCCAGCAGCCTTTATCTTACAGATACGCAGTATTTT.

This clone was picked up a small number of times. The chain uses TRBV25-1 and TRBJ2-3; 10 bases fit TRBD2. Germline V gene data show CDR1 as MGHDK and CDR2 as SYGVNS. The CDR3 is 16 amino acids. J gave up 1 base and V 3 bases, and 4 bases lay outside the gene matches. CDR3 residues: CASSDFGLAGTDTQYF. CDR3 bases: TGTGCCAGCAGTGATTTCGGACTAGCGGGCACAGATACGCAGTATTTT.

This clone was counted only a few times. The chain uses TRBV11-2 and TRBJ2-7; D not resolved. This CDR3 comprises 13 residues. V lost 5 bases, J lost 7 bases, and 15 bases lay in between. Germline assignment: CDR1 SGHAT and CDR2 FQNNGV. The CDR3 sequence is CASSTTFGTEQYF. The CDR3, as DNA: TGTGCCAGCAGCACTACTTTCGGTACGGAGCAGTACTTC.